A single sample is the source of the 32 T cell receptor beta chains below, sequenced in a study of blood T cell repertoires in COVID-19. Produced via immunoSEQ multiplex PCR; TCRdb's table is partial and in-frame only. The data show around 150,000 clones, with 82% seen just once and about 24% held by the top ten. Material for sequencing was peripheral blood. Receptors were obtained from a woman older than 75 with acute or convalescent COVID-19.

This rearrangement joins TRBV4-3 to TRBJ2-5; 10 bases are a match to TRBD2. The CDR3 has 15 residues. V lost 6 bases and J lost 4; bases outside the gene matches: 8. Germline values: CDR1 LGHNA, CDR2 YSLEER. For the CDR3, the DNA is TGCGCCAGCAGTCGTTTAGCGGGAGGAGGAGAGACCCAGTACTTC. This translates into CASSRLAGGGETQYF.

This sequence joins TRBV3-1 (or the pseudogene TRBV3-2) and TRBJ2-1; tentative D call: TRBD2 (6 bases). The CDR3 runs 17 residues. The V and J ends lost 4 bases and 1 base respectively, with 17 bases between them. CDR1 is LGHDT, CDR2 YNNKEL, per germline (reference sequence). CDR3 residues: CASSLSGIRLSYNEQFF. The CDR3 DNA sequence: TGTGCCAGCAGCCTTAGCGGTATACGTTTATCCTACAATGAGCAGTTCTTC.

The rearrangement uses TRBV7-9 and TRBJ1-2, with a possible D match to TRBD1 (6 bases). With 6 bases removed from V and 8 bases from J, the gap between germline ends came to 19 bases. Germline-derived CDR1 and CDR2 are SEHNR and FQNEAQ (reference sequence). The CDR3 contains 14 residues. CDR3 sequence (DNA): TGTGCCAGCAGTCTAGGACAGTCAAGGGGAGGCTACACCTTC. Encoded protein: CASSLGQSRGGYTF.

The chain couples TRBV2 to TRBJ2-1; 9 positions match TRBD2. Trimming cost V 1 base and J 9 bases; bases outside gene matches: 7. CDR3 length: 15 amino acids. Per the germline V gene, CDR1 is SNHLY and CDR2 is FYNNEI. The CDR3 sequence is CASSEVSSGSVEQFF. The CDR3 DNA sequence: TGTGCCAGCAGTGAAGTGAGTAGCGGGAGCGTTGAGCAGTTCTTC.

The chain joins TRBV5-1 to TRBJ2-5; perhaps TRBD2 as D (7 bases). This CDR3 region has 15 residues. V was shortened by 1 base and J by 3 bases, with 13 bases between the two germline ends. Germline CDR1 reads SGHRS; CDR2 reads YFSETQ. CDR3 sequence (DNA): TGCGCCAGCAGCTTGAGCCCGGGGGGCGAAGAGACCCAGTACTTC. Protein: CASSLSPGGEETQYF. The whole variable domain, filled in from reference TRBV5-1 and TRBJ2-5, reads KAGVTQTPRYLIKTRGQQVTLSCSPISGHRSVSWYQQTPGQGLQFLFEYFSETQRNKGNFPGRFSGRQFSNSRSEMNVSTLELGDSALYLCASSLSPGGEETQYFGPGTRLLVL.

The chain couples TRBV29-1 to TRBJ1-1, with 7 bases that match TRBD1. The trim removed 5 bases at V and 5 bases at J, leaving 5 bases unmatched. The CDR3 is 12 residues long. CDR1 and CDR2 from the germline V gene are SQVTM and ANQGSEA. The CDR3 loop is CSVTTGWTEAFF. The CDR3 DNA follows: TGCAGCGTTACGACAGGGTGGACTGAAGCTTTCTTT.

V gene TRBV18 combines with J gene TRBJ2-2; possibly TRBD2 for D (6 bases). There are 15 residues in the CDR3. Trimming left V 3 bases short and J 1 base short, with 9 bases between. Germline assignment: CDR1 KGHSH and CDR2 LQKENI. The CDR3 nucleotides read TGTGCCAGCTCACCGAGGCGGGAGAACACCGGGGAGCTGTTTTTT. This gives the protein CASSPRRENTGELFF.

This CDR3 reads CAYLLQGTKGKLFF. CDR3 coding DNA: TGTGCCTACCTTCTACAGGGAACCAAGGGAAAACTGTTTTTT. The chain uses TRBV30 and TRBJ1-4; possibly TRBD1 for D (6 bases). Germline CDR1 reads GTSNPN; CDR2 reads SVGIG (reference sequence). The CDR3 covers 14 residues. The ends were cut back, 7 bases at V and 10 bases at J, with 22 bases in the middle.

The DNA for the CDR3 is TGTGCCAGCAGTTATGACAGGACCAACACTGAAGCTTTCTTT. Protein: CASSYDRTNTEAFF. J is TRBJ1-1 and V is TRBV27; possible D gene TRBD1, 6 bases. V dropped 4 bases and J dropped 2 bases, with 11 bases sitting between them. CDR1 is MNHEY, CDR2 SMNVEV, per germline (reference sequence). CDR3 length equals 14 residues.

The V gene is TRBV21-1, the J gene TRBJ2-7; the table assigns TRBD2, which was not confirmed against the DNA. TRBV21-1 is listed as a pseudogene. The CDR3 is made up of 15 amino acids. The CDR3 sequence: CASSKAGLRGYEQYF. In DNA form, the CDR3 reads TGTGCCAGCAGCAAAGCGGGACTCCGGGGCTACGAGCAGTACTTC.

The J gene is TRBJ2-1, the V gene TRBV30; D is uncertain. The CDR3 length is 13 residues. Trimming left V 2 bases short and J 5 bases short, with 10 bases between. Germline values: CDR1 GTSNPN, CDR2 SVGIG (reference sequence). The CDR3 loop reads CAWSSRSHNEQFF. For the CDR3, the DNA is TGTGCCTGGAGTTCACGGAGCCACAATGAGCAGTTCTTC.

Turning to this clone: Because it lacks the conserved phenylalanine or tryptophan at the end, this CDR3 is likely a read error. It is unclear where the CDR3 begins or ends on the DNA, so no DNA is shown, and the CDR3 is as TCRdb lists it. This chain joins TRBV6-5 and TRBJ1-2; no DNA check was done on the table's D call, TRBD1. CDR1 and CDR2 (germline): MNHEY, SVGAGI. The CDR3 spans 10 amino acids, including both terminal residues. CDR3 loop: CASGTALPSL.

The V call is TRBV5-8, the J call TRBJ2-1; 10 nucleotides match TRBD1. CDR1 is SGHTS and CDR2 is YDEGEE in the germline V gene. The CDR3 spans 16 residues. V lost 4 bases to trimming and J lost 2 bases; unmatched junction nucleotides: 6. The DNA for the CDR3 is TGTGCCAGCAGCCCCGGGGACAGGGGCCCCTACAATGAGCAGTTCTTC. Protein product: CASSPGDRGPYNEQFF.

The chain is built from TRBV9 and TRBJ2-1, with TRBD2 identical over 10 bases. Germline-derived CDR1 and CDR2 are SGDLS and YYNGEE. The CDR3 runs 16 residues. V lost 0 bases, J lost 8 bases, and 8 bases stayed unmatched. The CDR3, as DNA: TGTGCCAGCAGCGTAGGGGCTAGCGGGAGCTTGGATGAGCAGTTCTTC. Residues: CASSVGASGSLDEQFF. Looking up the rest from reference TRBV9 and TRBJ2-1 gives the full variable domain: DSGVTQTPKHLITATGQRVTLRCSPRSGDLSVYWYQQSLDQGLQFLIQYYNGEERAKGNILERFSAQQFPDLHSELNLSSLELGDSALYFCASSVGASGSLDEQFFGPGTRLTVL.

This rearrangement joins TRBV6-1 to TRBJ2-1; TRBD2 agrees at 7 bases. CDR3 length equals 13 residues. Germline V gene lookup returns CDR1 MNHNS and CDR2 SASEGT. The V segment lost 2 bases and the J segment 12 bases; nucleotides outside the gene matches: 7. The CDR3, as DNA: TGTGCCAGCAGTGAATGGCTAGCGGCCGGGCAGTTCTTC. Protein: CASSEWLAAGQFF.

This clone occurred a few times. The rearrangement links TRBV12-3 or TRBV12-4 to TRBJ1-1; D might be TRBD1 (6 bases). There are 13 residues in the CDR3. Trimming took 3 bases from V and 7 from J, leaving 12 bases between them. CDR3 sequence (DNA): TGTGCCAGCAGTTTCAGGACAGCGTTTGAAGCTTTCTTT. This codes for CASSFRTAFEAFF.

This clone has ten or more counts. The chain combines TRBV4-3 with TRBJ2-2, with 8 bases matching TRBD2. The CDR3 runs to 16 residues. Germline CDR1 is LGHNA and CDR2 is YSLEER. The V gene end was trimmed by 4 bases and the J gene end by 0 bases; junction bases not matched to a gene: 4. The DNA of the CDR3 is TGCGCCAGCAGCCCGGGACTAGGGGCGAACACCGGGGAGCTGTTTTTT. Amino acids: CASSPGLGANTGELFF.

The chain joins TRBV11-2 to TRBJ2-7; 7 nucleotides align to TRBD1. This CDR3 has 13 amino acids. The germline V gene encodes CDR1 SGHAT and CDR2 FQNNGV. Losses at the gene ends were 1 base for V and 11 bases for J; bases not matched to a gene: 8. The CDR3 DNA reads TGTGCCAGCAGCTTAGGAAGGGTCGGACAGGAGTACTTC. This translates into CASSLGRVGQEYF.

On this clone: Its ends do not fully match the called genes, so a read error is possible. This sequence joins TRBV11-3 and TRBJ2-2; the D is unclear. The CDR3 has 16 amino acids. Germline V gives CDR1 SGHNT, CDR2 YENEEA. CDR3 protein: CASSLRVGNIAGELFF. In nucleotides, the CDR3 is TGTGCCAGCAGCCTACGGGTCGGAAACATTGCCGGAGAGCTGTTTTTT.

The V gene is TRBV5-4, the J gene TRBJ1-5; 9 nucleotides match TRBD1. The germline CDR1 and CDR2 sequences are SGHNT and YYREEE (reference sequence). This CDR3 is 14 amino acids long. J lost 5 bases, V lost 4 bases, and 4 bases had no gene match. This CDR3 reads CASSKDRGDQPQHF. The CDR3 DNA reads TGTGCCAGCAGCAAGGACAGGGGCGATCAGCCCCAGCATTTT.

DNA of the CDR3: TGTGCCAGCAGCCCCCCTAGCGGGAGTGCAGATACGCAGTATTTT. Translated: CASSPPSGSADTQYF. The chain is built from TRBV11-2 and TRBJ2-3; 10 positions agree with TRBD2. The V segment lost 5 bases and the J segment 4 bases; nucleotides outside the gene matches: 6. The CDR3 contains 15 residues. Germline assignment: CDR1 SGHAT and CDR2 FQNNGV. Full variable domain (missing parts from reference TRBV11-2 and TRBJ2-3): EAGVAQSPRYKIIEKRQSVAFWCNPISGHATLYWYQQILGQGPKLLIQFQNNGVVDDSQLPKDRFSAERLKGVDSTLKIQPAKLEDSAVYLCASSPPSGSADTQYFGPGTRLTVL.

The rearrangement joins TRBV18 to TRBJ1-1; 7 nucleotides line up with TRBD1. Losses at the gene ends were 1 base for V and 4 bases for J; bases not matched to a gene: 6. From germline, CDR1 is KGHSH and CDR2 LQKENI. CDR3 length: 15 residues. This CDR3 reads CASSPRRGLGTEAFF. The CDR3 DNA sequence: TGTGCCAGCTCACCACGGAGGGGGCTGGGCACTGAAGCTTTCTTT.

The rearrangement links TRBV25-1 to TRBJ1-4, with TRBD1 matching over 8 bases. This CDR3 is 15 amino acids long. Germline loops: CDR1 MGHDK, CDR2 SYGVNS. After removal of 2 bases from V and 3 bases from J, the junction contained 2 bases not matched to a gene. The CDR3 DNA follows: TGTGCCAGCAGTGAACCCAGGGGGCCTAATGAAAAACTGTTTTTT. Translated, it gives CASSEPRGPNEKLFF.

The rearrangement joins TRBV7-9 to TRBJ2-5, with D possibly TRBD1 on 6 matching bases. Germline values: CDR1 SEHNR, CDR2 FQNEAQ (reference sequence). The ends were cut back, 6 bases at V and 4 bases at J, with 15 bases in the middle. The CDR3 is 14 residues long. CDR3 region: CASSFTGKGETQYF. CDR3 sequence (DNA): TGTGCCAGCAGTTTTACAGGGAAGGGAGAGACCCAGTACTTC.

This clone is a singleton in its sample. The chain recombines TRBV27 with TRBJ1-1; TRBD1 agrees at 8 bases. V was pared by 7 bases and J by 4 bases, with 5 bases of the junction left unmatched. The CDR3 totals 13 residues. CDR1 and CDR2 (germline): MNHEY, SMNVEV (reference sequence). CDR3 DNA sequence: TGTGCCAGCAAGACAGGGGTTGGCACTGAAGCTTTCTTT. Translation: CASKTGVGTEAFF.

The rearrangement links TRBV4-3 to TRBJ2-1, with 11 bases identical to TRBD2. Unmatched junction bases numbered 6, after V lost 0 bases and J lost 8 bases. This CDR3 has 16 amino acids. The germline gives CDR1 LGHNA, CDR2 YSLEER. For the CDR3, the DNA is TGCGCCAGCAGCCAAGAACTAGCGGGAGTCGTGGATGAGCAGTTCTTC. Its protein is CASSQELAGVVDEQFF.

The chain joins TRBV6-6 to TRBJ2-7; D is possibly TRBD1 (7 bases). Between the trimmed V and J ends, which lost 5 bases and 6 bases, there was a span of 14 bases. CDR1 is MNHNY, CDR2 SVGAGI, per germline (reference sequence). This CDR3 is 13 amino acids long. This CDR3 is CASSPGGIIEQYF. The CDR3 bases are TGTGCCAGCAGTCCAGGGGGGATTATCGAGCAGTACTTC.

The chain carries TRBV7-2 and TRBJ2-1; 14 bases line up with TRBD2. The CDR3 loop spans 17 amino acids. Germline V gene sequence: CDR1 SGHTA, CDR2 FQGNSA. J lost 1 base, V lost 5 bases, and 4 bases had no gene match. CDR3 DNA: TGTGCCAGCAGCAAGAGGACTAGCGGGAGGTCCTACAATGAGCAGTTCTTC. Protein product: CASSKRTSGRSYNEQFF.

The chain recombines TRBV12-3 or TRBV12-4 with TRBJ1-1; no definite D call. This CDR3 region has 13 residues. V was pared by 6 bases and J by 4 bases, with 12 bases between. The CDR3 DNA reads TGTGCCAGCAGGTTGTCGGGAGGCACTGAAGCTTTCTTT. It specifies CASRLSGGTEAFF.

The V call is TRBV5-6, the J call TRBJ2-1, with D maybe TRBD2 (5 bases). This CDR3 spans 14 amino acids. Germline V lookup: CDR1 SGHDT, CDR2 YYEEEE. V was cut by 1 base and J by 7 bases, with 12 bases left in between. For the CDR3, the DNA is TGTGCCAGCAGCTTGAGGTTTTCGGGGAATGAGCAGTTCTTC. Translation: CASSLRFSGNEQFF.

This chain uses TRBV5-1 with TRBJ1-2; a possible D gene is TRBD1 (5 bases). Germline CDR1 reads SGHRS; CDR2 reads YFSETQ. This CDR3 comprises 16 residues. Trimming cost V 0 bases and J 3 bases, with 15 bases left between them. The CDR3 region has the DNA TGCGCCAGCAGCTTGGGATGGAGGGGCGACTACTATGGCTACACCTTC. Its protein is CASSLGWRGDYYGYTF.

The chain carries TRBV15 and TRBJ2-4, with TRBD1 matching over 7 bases. This CDR3 contains 16 residues. Trimming cost V 5 bases and J 6 bases; bases outside gene matches: 13. CDR1 and CDR2 (germline): LNHNV, YYDKDF (reference sequence). As DNA, the CDR3 is TGTGCCACCAGCTCTCGCCAAACAGGGGACGCAAACATTCAGTACTTC. Its translation: CATSSRQTGDANIQYF.